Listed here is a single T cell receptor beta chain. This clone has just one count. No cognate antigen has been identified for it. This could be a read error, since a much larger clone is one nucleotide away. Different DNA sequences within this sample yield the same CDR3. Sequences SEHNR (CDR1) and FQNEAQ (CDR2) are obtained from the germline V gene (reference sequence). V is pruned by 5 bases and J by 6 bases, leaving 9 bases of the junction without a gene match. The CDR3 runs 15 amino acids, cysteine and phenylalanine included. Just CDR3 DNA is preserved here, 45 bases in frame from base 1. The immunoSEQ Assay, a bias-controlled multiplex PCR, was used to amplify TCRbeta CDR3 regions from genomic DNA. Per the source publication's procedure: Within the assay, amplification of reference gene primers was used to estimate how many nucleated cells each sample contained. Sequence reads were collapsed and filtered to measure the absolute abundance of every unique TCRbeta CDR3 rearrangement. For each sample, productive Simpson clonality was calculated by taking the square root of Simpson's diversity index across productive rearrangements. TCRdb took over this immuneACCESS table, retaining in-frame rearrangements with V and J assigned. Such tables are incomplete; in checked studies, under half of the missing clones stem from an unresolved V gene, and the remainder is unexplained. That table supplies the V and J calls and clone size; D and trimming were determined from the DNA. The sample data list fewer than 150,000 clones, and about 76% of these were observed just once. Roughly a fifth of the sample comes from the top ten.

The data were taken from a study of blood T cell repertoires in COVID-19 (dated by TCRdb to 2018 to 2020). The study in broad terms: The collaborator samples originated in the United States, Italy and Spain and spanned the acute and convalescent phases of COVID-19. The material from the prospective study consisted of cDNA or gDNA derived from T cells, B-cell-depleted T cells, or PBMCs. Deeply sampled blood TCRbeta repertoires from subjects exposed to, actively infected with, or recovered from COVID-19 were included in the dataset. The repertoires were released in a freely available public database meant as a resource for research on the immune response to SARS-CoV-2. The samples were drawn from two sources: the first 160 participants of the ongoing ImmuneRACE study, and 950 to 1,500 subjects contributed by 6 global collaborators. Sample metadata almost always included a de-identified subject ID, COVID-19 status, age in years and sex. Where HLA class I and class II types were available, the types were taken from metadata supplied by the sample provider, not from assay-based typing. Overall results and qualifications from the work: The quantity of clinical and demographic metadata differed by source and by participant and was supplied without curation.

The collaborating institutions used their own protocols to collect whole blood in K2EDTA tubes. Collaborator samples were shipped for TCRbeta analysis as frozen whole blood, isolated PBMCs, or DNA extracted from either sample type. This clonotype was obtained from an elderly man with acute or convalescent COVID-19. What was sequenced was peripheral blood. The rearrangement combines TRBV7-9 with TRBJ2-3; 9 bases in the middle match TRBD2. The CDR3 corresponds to CASSKIAGGRDTQYF. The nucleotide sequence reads TGTGCCAGCAGCAAGATCGCGGGGGGGCGGGATACGCAGTATTTT.